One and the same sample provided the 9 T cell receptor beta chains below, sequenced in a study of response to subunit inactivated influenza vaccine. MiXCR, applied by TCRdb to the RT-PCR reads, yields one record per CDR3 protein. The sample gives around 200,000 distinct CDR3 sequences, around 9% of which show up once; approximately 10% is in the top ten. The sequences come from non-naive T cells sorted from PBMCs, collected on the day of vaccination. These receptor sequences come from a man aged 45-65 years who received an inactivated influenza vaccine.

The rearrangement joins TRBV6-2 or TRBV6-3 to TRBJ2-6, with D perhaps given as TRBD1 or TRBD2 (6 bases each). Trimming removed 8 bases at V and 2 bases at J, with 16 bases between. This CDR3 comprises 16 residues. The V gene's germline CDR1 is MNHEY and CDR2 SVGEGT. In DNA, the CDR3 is TGTGCCAGCTCGTCCGGAGGGGGACCTGGGGCCAACGTCCTGACTTTC. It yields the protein CASSSGGGPGANVLTF.

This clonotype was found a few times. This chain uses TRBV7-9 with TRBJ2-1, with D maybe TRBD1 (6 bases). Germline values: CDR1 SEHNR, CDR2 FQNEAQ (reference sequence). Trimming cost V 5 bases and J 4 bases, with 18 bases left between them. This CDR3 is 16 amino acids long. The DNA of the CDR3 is TGTGCCAGCAGCCGATTAGGGGGACAATATTACAATGAGCAGTTCTTC. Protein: CASSRLGGQYYNEQFF.

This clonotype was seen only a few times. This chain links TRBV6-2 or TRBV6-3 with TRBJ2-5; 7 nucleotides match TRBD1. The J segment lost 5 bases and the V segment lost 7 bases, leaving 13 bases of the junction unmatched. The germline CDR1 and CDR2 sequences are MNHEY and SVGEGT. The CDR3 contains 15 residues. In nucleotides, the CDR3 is TGTGCCAGCACGAACCCCTACAGGGGCCGGGAGACCCAGTACTTC. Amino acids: CASTNPYRGRETQYF.

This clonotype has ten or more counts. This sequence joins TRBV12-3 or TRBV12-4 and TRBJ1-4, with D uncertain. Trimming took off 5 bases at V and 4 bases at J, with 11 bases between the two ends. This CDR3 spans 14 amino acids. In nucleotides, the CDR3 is TGTGCCAGCAGTCAATCTACGTTTAATGAAAAACTGTTTTTT. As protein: CASSQSTFNEKLFF.

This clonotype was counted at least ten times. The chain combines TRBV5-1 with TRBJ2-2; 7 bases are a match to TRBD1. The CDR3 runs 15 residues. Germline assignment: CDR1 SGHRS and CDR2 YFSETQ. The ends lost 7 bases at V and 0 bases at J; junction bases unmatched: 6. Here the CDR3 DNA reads TGCGCCAGCCGAGGGGACAGCACGAACACCGGGGAGCTGTTTTTT. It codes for CASRGDSTNTGELFF.

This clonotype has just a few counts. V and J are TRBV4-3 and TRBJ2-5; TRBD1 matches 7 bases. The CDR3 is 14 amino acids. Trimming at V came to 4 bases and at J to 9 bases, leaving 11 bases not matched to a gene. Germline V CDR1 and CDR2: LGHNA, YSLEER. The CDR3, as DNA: TGCGCCAGCAGCCCGGAACTTAGACAGGGAGCCCAGTACTTC. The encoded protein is CASSPELRQGAQYF.

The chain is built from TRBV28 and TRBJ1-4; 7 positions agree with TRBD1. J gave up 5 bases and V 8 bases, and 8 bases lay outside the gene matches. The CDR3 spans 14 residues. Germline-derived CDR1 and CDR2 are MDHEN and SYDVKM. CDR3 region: CASLRMTGNEKLFF. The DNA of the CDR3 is TGTGCCAGCCTTAGAATGACAGGGAATGAAAAACTGTTTTTT.

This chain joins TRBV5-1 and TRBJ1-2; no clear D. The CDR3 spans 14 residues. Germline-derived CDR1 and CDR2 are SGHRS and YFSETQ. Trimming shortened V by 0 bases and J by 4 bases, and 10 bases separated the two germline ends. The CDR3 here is CASSLEPGSYGYTF. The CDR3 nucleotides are TGCGCCAGCAGCTTGGAGCCGGGGAGCTATGGCTACACCTTC. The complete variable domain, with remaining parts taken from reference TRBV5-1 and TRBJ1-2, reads KAGVTQTPRYLIKTRGQQVTLSCSPISGHRSVSWYQQTPGQGLQFLFEYFSETQRNKGNFPGRFSGRQFSNSRSEMNVSTLELGDSALYLCASSLEPGSYGYTFGSGTRLTVV.

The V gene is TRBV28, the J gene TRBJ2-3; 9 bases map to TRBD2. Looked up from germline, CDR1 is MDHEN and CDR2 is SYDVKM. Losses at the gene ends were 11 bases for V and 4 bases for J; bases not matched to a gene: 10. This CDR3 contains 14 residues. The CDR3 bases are TGTGCCTGCTGGGAGGCGGGGGGGTCAGATACGCAGTATTTT. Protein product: CACWEAGGSDTQYF.